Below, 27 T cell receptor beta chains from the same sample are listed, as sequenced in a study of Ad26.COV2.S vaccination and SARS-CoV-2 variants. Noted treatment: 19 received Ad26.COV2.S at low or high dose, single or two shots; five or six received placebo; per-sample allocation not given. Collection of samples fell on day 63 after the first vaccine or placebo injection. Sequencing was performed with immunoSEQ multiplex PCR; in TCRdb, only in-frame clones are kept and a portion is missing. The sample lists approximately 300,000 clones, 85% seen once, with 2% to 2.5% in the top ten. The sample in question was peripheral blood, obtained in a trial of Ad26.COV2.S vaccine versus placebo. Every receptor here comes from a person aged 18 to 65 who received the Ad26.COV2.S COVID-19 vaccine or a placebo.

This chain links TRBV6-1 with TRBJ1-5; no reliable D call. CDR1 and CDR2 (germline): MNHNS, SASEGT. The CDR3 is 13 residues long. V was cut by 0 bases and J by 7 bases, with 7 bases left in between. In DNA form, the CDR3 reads TGTGCCAGCAGTGAAGCGCCAACCCAGCCCCAGCATTTT. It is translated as CASSEAPTQPQHF.

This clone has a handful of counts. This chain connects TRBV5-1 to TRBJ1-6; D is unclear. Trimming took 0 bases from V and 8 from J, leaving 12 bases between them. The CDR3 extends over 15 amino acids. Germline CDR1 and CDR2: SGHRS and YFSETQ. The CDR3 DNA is TGCGCCAGCAGCTTGGACCGATATCAGGATTCACCCCTCCACTTT. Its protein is CASSLDRYQDSPLHF.

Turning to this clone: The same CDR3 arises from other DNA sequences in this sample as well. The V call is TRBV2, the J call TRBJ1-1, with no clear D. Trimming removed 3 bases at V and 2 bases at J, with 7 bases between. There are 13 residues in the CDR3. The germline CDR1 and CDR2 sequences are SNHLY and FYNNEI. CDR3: CASSESGNTEAFF. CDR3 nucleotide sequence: TGTGCCAGCAGTGAGAGTGGAAACACTGAAGCTTTCTTT. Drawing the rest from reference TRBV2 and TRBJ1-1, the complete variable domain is EPEVTQTPSHQVTQMGQEVILRCVPISNHLYFYWYRQILGQKVEFLVSFYNNEISEKSEIFDDQFSVERPDGSNFTLKIRSTKLEDSAMYFCASSESGNTEAFFGQGTRLTVV.

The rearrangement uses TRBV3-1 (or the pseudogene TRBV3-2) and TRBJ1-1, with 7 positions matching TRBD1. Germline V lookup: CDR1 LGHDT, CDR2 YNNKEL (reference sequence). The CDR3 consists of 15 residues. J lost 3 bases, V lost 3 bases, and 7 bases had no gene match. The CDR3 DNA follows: TGTGCCAGCAGCCATTCCTCGACAGGGCACACTGAAGCTTTCTTT. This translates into CASSHSSTGHTEAFF.

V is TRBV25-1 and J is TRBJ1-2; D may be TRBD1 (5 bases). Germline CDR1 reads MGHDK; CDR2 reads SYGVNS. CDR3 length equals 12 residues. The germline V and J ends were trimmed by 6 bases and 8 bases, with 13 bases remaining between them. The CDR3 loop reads CASSDSIRGYTF. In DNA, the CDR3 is TGTGCCAGCAGCGACAGCATCCGGGGCTACACCTTC.

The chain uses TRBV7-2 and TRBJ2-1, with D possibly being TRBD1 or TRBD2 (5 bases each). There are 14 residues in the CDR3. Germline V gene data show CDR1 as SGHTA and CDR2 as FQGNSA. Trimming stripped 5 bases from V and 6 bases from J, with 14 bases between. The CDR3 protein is CASSTRDGINEQFF. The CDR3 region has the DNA TGTGCCAGCAGCACTCGGGACGGAATCAATGAGCAGTTCTTC.

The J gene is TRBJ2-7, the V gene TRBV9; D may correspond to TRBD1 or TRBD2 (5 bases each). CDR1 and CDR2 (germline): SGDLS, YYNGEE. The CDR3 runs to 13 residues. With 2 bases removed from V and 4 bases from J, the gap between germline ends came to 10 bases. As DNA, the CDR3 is TGTGCCAGCAGCGTGGGACCCGAATACGAGCAGTACTTC. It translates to CASSVGPEYEQYF.

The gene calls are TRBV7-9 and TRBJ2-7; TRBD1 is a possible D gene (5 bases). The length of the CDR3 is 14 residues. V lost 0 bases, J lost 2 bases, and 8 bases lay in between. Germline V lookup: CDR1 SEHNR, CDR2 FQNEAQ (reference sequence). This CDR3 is CASSLATDPYEQYF. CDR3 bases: TGTGCCAGCAGCTTAGCGACAGACCCCTACGAGCAGTACTTC. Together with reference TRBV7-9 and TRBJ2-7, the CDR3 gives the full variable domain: DTGVSQNPRHKITKRGQNVTFRCDPISEHNRLYWYRQTLGQGPEFLTYFQNEAQLEKSRLLSDRFSAERPKGSFSTLEIQRTEQGDSAMYLCASSLATDPYEQYFGPGTRLTVT.

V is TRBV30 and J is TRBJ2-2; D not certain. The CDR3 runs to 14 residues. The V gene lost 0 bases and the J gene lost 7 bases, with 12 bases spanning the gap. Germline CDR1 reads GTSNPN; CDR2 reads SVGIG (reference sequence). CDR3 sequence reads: CAWSVRSVIGELFF. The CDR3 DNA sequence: TGTGCCTGGAGTGTACGGTCTGTGATCGGGGAGCTGTTTTTT.

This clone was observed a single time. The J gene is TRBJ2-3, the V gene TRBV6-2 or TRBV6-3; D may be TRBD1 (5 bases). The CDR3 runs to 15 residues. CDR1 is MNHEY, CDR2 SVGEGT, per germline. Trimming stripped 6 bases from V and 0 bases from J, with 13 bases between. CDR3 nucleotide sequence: TGTGCCAGCAGCCCCAGGGTATTCAGCACAGATACGCAGTATTTT. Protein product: CASSPRVFSTDTQYF.

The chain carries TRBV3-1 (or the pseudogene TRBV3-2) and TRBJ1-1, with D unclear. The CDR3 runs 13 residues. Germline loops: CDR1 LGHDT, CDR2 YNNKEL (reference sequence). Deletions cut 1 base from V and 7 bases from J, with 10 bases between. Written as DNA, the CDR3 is TGTGCCAGCAGCCAAGGACCAGCCCTTGAAGCTTTCTTT. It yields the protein CASSQGPALEAFF.

The CDR3 region is CASSFRLGTGSGANVLTF. The CDR3 DNA reads TGTGCCAGCAGCTTTCGCCTCGGGACGGGCTCTGGGGCCAACGTCCTGACTTTC. The chain employs TRBV5-6 and TRBJ2-6; TRBD1 or TRBD2 may be the D gene (5 bases each). The V gene lost 2 bases and the J gene lost 0 bases, with 15 bases spanning the gap. The CDR3 is made up of 18 amino acids. From germline, CDR1 is SGHDT and CDR2 YYEEEE.

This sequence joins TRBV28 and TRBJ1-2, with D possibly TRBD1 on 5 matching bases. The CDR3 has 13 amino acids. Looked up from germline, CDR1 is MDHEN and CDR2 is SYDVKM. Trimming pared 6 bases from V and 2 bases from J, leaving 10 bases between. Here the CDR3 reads CASSQGLNYGYTF. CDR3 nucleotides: TGTGCCAGCAGCCAGGGATTGAACTATGGCTACACCTTC.

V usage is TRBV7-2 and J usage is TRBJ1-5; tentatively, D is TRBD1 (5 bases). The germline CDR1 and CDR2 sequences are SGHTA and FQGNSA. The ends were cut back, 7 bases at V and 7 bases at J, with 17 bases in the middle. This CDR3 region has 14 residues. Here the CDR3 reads CASTPGGARQPQHF. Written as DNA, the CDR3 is TGTGCCAGCACCCCCGGTGGGGCAAGGCAGCCCCAGCATTTT.

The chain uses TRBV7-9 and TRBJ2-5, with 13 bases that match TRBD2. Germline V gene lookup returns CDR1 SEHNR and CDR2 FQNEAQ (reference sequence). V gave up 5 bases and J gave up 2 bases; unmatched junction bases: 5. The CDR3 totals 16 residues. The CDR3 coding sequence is TGTGCCAGCAGCGAAAGACTAGCGGGGGGACAAGAGACCCAGTACTTC. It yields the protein CASSERLAGGQETQYF.

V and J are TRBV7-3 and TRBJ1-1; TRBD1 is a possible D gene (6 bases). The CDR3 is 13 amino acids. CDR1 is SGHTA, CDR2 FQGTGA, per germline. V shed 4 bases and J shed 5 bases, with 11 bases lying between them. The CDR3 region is CASSSQGLTEAFF. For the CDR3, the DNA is TGTGCCAGCAGCTCCCAGGGGCTGACTGAAGCTTTCTTT. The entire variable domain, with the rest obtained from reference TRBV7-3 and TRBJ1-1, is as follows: GAGVSQTPSNKVTEKGKYVELRCDPISGHTALYWYRQSLGQGPEFLIYFQGTGAADDSGLPNDRFFAVRPEGSVSTLKIQRTERGDSAVYLCASSSQGLTEAFFGQGTRLTVV.

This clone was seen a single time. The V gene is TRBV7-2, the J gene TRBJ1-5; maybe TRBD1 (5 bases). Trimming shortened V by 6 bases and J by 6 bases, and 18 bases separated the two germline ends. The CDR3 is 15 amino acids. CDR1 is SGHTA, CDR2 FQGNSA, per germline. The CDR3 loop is CASSPGYGFAQPQHF. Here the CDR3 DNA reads TGTGCCAGCAGTCCAGGGTATGGTTTTGCTCAGCCCCAGCATTTT.

CDR3 in DNA: TGTGCCAGTTGCGGACAGGCGGGCACTGAAGCTTTCTTT. Encoded protein: CASCGQAGTEAFF. The rearrangement links TRBV12-3 or TRBV12-4 to TRBJ1-1; 7 bases agree with TRBD1. V was clipped by 9 bases and J by 4 bases; unmatched bases: 8. This CDR3 has 13 amino acids.

The DNA for the CDR3 is TGTGCCAGCAGACTGACTAGCGGGAGCTCCTACGAGCAGTACTTC. Its protein is CASRLTSGSSYEQYF. The rearrangement links TRBV5-6 to TRBJ2-7, with 12 bases matching TRBD2. V lost 5 bases to trimming and J lost 0 bases; unmatched junction nucleotides: 3. Germline CDR1 and CDR2: SGHDT and YYEEEE. The CDR3 length is 15 residues.

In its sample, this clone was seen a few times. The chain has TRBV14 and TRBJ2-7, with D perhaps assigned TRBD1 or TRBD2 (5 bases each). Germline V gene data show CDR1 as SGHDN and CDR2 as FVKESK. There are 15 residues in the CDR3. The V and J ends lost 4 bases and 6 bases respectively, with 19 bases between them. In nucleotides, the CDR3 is TGTGCCAGCAGCCGATCCGGGACGGCTGGGGTCGAGCAGTACTTC. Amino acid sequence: CASSRSGTAGVEQYF.

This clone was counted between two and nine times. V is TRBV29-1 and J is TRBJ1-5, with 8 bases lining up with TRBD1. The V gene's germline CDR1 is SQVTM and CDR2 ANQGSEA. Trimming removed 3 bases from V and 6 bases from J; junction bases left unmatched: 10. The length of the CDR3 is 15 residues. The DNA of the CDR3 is TGCAGCGTTGAGGTAGGACAGGGATTTGGTCAGCCCCAGCATTTT. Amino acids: CSVEVGQGFGQPQHF.

CDR3 DNA sequence: TGTGCCAGCAGCCTACAGGGGGCTGTGGGGGAGCTGTTTTTT. Residues: CASSLQGAVGELFF. The V call is TRBV7-9, the J call TRBJ2-2; 9 bases are a match to TRBD1. The germline CDR1 and CDR2 sequences are SEHNR and FQNEAQ (reference sequence). V shed 5 bases, J shed 8 bases, and the junction held 6 bases outside the gene matches. This CDR3 spans 14 amino acids. Complete variable domain (other parts from reference TRBV7-9 and TRBJ2-2): DTGVSQNPRHKITKRGQNVTFRCDPISEHNRLYWYRQTLGQGPEFLTYFQNEAQLEKSRLLSDRFSAERPKGSFSTLEIQRTEQGDSAMYLCASSLQGAVGELFFGEGSRLTVL.

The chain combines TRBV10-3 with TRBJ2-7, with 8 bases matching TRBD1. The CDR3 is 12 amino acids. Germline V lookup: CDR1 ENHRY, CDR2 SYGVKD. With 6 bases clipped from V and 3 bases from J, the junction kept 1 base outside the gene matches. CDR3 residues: CAIRDRDYEQYF. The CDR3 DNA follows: TGTGCCATCAGGGACAGGGACTACGAGCAGTACTTC.

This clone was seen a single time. CDR3 in DNA: TGTGCCAGCAGCCAAGACAACAGGGGCCATGAGCAGTTCTTC. It translates to CASSQDNRGHEQFF. The genes are TRBV7-2 and TRBJ2-1, with 7 bases aligning to TRBD1. With 5 bases clipped from V and 8 bases from J, the junction kept 9 bases outside the gene matches. The CDR3 sequence is 14 residues long. CDR1 and CDR2 (germline): SGHTA, FQGNSA.

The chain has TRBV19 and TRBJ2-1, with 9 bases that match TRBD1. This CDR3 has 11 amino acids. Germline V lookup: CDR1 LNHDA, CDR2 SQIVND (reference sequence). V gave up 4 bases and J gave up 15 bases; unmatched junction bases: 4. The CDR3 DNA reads TGTGCCAGTAGTAAACAGGGGGCTTGGTTCTTC. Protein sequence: CASSKQGAWFF.

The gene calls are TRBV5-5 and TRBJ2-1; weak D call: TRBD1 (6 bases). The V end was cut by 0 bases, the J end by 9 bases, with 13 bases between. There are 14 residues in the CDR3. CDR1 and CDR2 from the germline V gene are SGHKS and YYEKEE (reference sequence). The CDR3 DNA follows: TGTGCCAGCAGCTTGGCCTTACGAGGGGGTGAGCAGTTCTTC. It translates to CASSLALRGGEQFF.

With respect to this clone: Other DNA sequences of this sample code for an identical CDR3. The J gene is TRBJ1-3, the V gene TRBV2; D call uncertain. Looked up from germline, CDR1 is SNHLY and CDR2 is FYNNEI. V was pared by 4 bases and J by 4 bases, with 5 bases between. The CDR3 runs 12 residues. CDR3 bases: TGTGCCAGCAGTGTCTCCGGAAACACCATATATTTT. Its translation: CASSVSGNTIYF. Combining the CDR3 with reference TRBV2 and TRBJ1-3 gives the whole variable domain EPEVTQTPSHQVTQMGQEVILRCVPISNHLYFYWYRQILGQKVEFLVSFYNNEISEKSEIFDDQFSVERPDGSNFTLKIRSTKLEDSAMYFCASSVSGNTIYFGEGSWLTVV.